Sequencing of this TCR beta chain was carried out in a study of blood T cell repertoires in COVID-19. For the study at large: Researchers got acute and convalescent COVID-19 samples from the United States, Italy and Spain. PBMCs, B-cell-depleted T cells, or T cells were the source of the cDNA or gDNA that made up the material.

V was cut by 1 base and J by 2 bases, with 15 bases left in between. The CDR3 is made up of 17 amino acids. The germline V gene encodes CDR1 SGHRS and CDR2 YFSETQ. Methods used by the authors: For nucleated cells, counts were estimated from reference gene primer amplification. The assay was immunoSEQ multiplex PCR, and TCRdb's table has in-frame clones only and misses some. V and J calls and clone size come straight from that table; D and trimming were deduced from the DNA. The sample holds 200,000 to 300,000 clones, around 89% seen once. The rearrangement links TRBV5-1 to TRBJ2-2; maybe TRBD1 (5 bases). The sequence came from a man between 60 and 70 years old who had recovered from COVID-19. The source material was peripheral blood. CDR3 DNA sequence: TGCGCCAGCAGCTTGCAGGGTCTCCCCAAAAACACCGGGGAGCTGTTTTTT. This sequence encodes CASSLQGLPKNTGELFF.